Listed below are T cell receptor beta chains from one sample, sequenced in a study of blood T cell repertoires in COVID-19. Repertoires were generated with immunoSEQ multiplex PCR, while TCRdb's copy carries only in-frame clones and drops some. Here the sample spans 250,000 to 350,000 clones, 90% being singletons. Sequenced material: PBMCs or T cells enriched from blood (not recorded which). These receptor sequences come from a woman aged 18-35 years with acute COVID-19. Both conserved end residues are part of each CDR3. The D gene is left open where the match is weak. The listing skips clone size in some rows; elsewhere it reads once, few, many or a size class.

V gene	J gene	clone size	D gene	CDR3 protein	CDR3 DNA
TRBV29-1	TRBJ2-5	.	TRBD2	CSVEVLAGEVQYF	TGCAGCGTTGAAGTCCTAGCGGGAGAAGTCCAGTACTTC
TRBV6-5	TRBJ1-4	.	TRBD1	CASSYSRSGGNEKLFF	TGTGCCAGCAGTTACTCAAGGTCAGGGGGTAATGAAAAACTGTTTTTT
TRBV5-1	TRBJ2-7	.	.	CASSYRDEQYF	TGCGCCAGCAGCTACAGGGACGAGCAGTACTTC
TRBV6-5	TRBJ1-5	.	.	CAGSPAGPSNQPQHF	TGTGCCGGCAGCCCCGCGGGCCCCAGCAATCAGCCCCAGCATTTT
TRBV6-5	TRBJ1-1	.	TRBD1	CASSTGTGNTEAFF	TGTGCCAGCAGCACCGGGACAGGGAACACTGAAGCTTTCTTT
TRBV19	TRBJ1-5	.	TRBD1	CASSTGQGKRNQPQHF	TGTGCCAGTAGTACCGGACAGGGGAAGCGCAATCAGCCCCAGCATTTT
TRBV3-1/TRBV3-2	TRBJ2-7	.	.	CASSQANEVYYEQYF	TGTGCCAGCAGCCAAGCCAACGAGGTTTACTACGAGCAGTACTTC
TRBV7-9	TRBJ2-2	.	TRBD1	CASSFDRGRTGELFF	TGTGCCAGCAGCTTCGACAGGGGGCGCACCGGGGAGCTGTTTTTT
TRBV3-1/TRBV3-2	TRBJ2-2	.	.	CASSQIAGKNTGELFF	TGTGCCAGCAGCCAAATCGCGGGGAAGAACACCGGGGAGCTGTTTTTT
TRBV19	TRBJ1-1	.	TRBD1	CASSPRDRGLRNTEAFF	TGTGCCAGTAGTCCGAGGGACAGGGGGCTTAGGAACACTGAAGCTTTCTTT
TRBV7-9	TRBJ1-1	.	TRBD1	CASSAWTGIKNTEAFF	TGTGCCAGCAGCGCTTGGACAGGGATCAAGAACACTGAAGCTTTCTTT
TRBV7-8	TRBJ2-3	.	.	CASSLAYTDTQYF	TGTGCCAGCAGCTTAGCGTACACAGATACGCAGTATTTT
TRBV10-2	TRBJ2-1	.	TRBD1	CASSEGRFSGTGVINEQFF	TGCGCCAGCAGTGAGGGTCGTTTTTCTGGGACAGGGGTAATCAATGAGCAGTTCTTC
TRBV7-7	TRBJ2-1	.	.	CASSLGSSSYNEQFF	TGTGCTAGCAGCTTAGGTTCCAGCTCCTACAATGAGCAGTTCTTC
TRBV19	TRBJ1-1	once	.	CAPSRTSYTEAFF	TGTGCCCCGAGCCGGACATCCTACACTGAAGCTTTCTTT
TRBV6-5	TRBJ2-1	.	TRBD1	CASRVGQVYNEQFF	TGTGCCAGCAGGGTGGGACAGGTCTACAATGAGCAGTTCTTC
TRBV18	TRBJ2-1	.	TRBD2	CASSPPAGERGEQFF	TGTGCCAGCTCACCCCCAGCGGGAGAGCGCGGGGAGCAGTTCTTC
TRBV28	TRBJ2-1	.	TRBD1	CASSPYPGTGVNEQFF	TGTGCCAGCAGTCCCTACCCGGGGACAGGGGTCAATGAGCAGTTCTTC
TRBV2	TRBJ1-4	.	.	CASSAQGATNEKLFF	TGTGCCAGCAGCGCTCAGGGTGCAACTAATGAAAAACTGTTTTTT
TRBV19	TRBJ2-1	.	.	CASSNRGTIRAFYNEQFF	TGTGCCAGTAGTAATCGCGGGACGATTAGGGCCTTCTACAATGAGCAGTTCTTC
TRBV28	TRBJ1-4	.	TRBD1	CASSQDRANEKLFF	TGTGCCAGCAGTCAAGACAGGGCTAATGAAAAACTGTTTTTT
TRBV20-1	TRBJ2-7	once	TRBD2	CSASPRTSGSYEQYF	TGCAGTGCTAGTCCCAGGACTAGCGGGAGCTACGAGCAGTACTTC
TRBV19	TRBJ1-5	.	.	CASSIIGRGPNQPQHF	TGTGCCAGTAGTATAATCGGCAGGGGACCCAATCAGCCCCAGCATTTT